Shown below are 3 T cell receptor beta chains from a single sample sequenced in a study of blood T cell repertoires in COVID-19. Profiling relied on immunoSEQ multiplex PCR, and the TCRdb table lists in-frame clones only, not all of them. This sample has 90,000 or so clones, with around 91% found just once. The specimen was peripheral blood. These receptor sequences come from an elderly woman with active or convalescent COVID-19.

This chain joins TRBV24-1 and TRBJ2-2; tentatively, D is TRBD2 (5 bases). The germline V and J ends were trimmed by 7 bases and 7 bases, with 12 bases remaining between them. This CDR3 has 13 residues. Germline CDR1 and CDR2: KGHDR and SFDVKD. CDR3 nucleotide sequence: TGTGCCACCAGCGGGATCATGGGCGGGGAGCTGTTTTTT. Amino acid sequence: CATSGIMGGELFF.

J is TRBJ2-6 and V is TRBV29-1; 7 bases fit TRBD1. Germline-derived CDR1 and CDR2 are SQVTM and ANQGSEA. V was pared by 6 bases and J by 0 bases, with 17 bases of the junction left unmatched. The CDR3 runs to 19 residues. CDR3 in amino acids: CSVKAGTAFTGSGANVLTF. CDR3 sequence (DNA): TGCAGCGTGAAGGCCGGGACAGCGTTTACTGGCTCTGGGGCCAACGTCCTGACTTTC.

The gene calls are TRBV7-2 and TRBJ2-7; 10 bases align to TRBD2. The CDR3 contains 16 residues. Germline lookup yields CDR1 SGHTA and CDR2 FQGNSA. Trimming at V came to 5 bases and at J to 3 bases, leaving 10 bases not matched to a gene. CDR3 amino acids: CASSHQLAGHNYEQYF. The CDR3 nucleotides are TGTGCCAGCAGCCACCAACTAGCGGGACACAACTACGAGCAGTACTTC.